This is a list of T cell receptor beta chains from one sample in a study of blood T cell repertoires in COVID-19. Clones were read by immunoSEQ multiplex PCR, and TCRdb kept only the in-frame ones, dropping some. This table holds about 190,000 clones, approximately 86% found once. Input material: peripheral blood. All receptors derive from a man between 25 and 39 years old with acute or convalescent COVID-19. Each CDR3 is given with its conserved first and last residue. D genes are given only for firm matches. Some rows mark clone size as missing; the rest say once, few, many or name a class of expanded clone.

V	size	D	J	DNA	CDR3
TRBV18	-	TRBD1	TRBJ1-1	TGTGCCAGCTCACCCGACAGGGGCACTGAAGCTTTCTTT	CASSPDRGTEAFF
TRBV28	-	-	TRBJ1-5	TGTGCCAGCAGTTTGAACAGCAATAGCAATCAGCCCCAGCATTTT	CASSLNSNSNQPQHF
TRBV5-1	-	TRBD2	TRBJ2-5	TGCGCCAGCAGCTTGGTCCTAGCGGCGGGTGGGACCCAGTACTTC	CASSLVLAAGGTQYF
TRBV6-1	once	-	TRBJ1-3	TGTGCCAGCAGTGAAAGTCACAGGTCAGGCACGGCCATATATTTT	CASSESHRSGTAIYF
TRBV29-1	-	TRBD2	TRBJ2-7	TGCAGCGTCCCTGAGACTAGCGGGACAACCTACGAGCAGTACTTC	CSVPETSGTTYEQYF
TRBV28	-	-	TRBJ1-4	TGTGCCAGCAGTTTACTTCAGGCGACTGAAAAACTGTTTTTT	CASSLLQATEKLFF
TRBV7-2	once	TRBD2	TRBJ2-1	TGTGCCAGCAGCCCCTGGCTAGCGGCCTACAATGAGCAGTTCTTC	CASSPWLAAYNEQFF
TRBV9	-	-	TRBJ2-1	TGTGCCAGCAGCCCCCGGGGGGCCGAATACTACAATGAGCAGTTCTTC	CASSPRGAEYYNEQFF
TRBV20-1	-	TRBD2	TRBJ2-2	TGCAGTGCTAGTCTTCCTAGCGGAAACACCGGGGAGCTGTTTTTT	CSASLPSGNTGELFF
TRBV5-6	-	TRBD2	TRBJ2-5	TGTGCCAGCACCAATAGCGGGAGGGCGAATTCAGAGACCCAGTACTTC	CASTNSGRANSETQYF
TRBV21-1	-	-	TRBJ1-2	TGTGCCAGCAGCTCTACAGGGGTCGGCTACACCTTC	CASSSTGVGYTF
TRBV24-1	few	TRBD2	TRBJ2-7	TGTGCCACCAGTGATCCGAGGGCGGGAGAGCGGTACGAGCAGTACTTC	CATSDPRAGERYEQYF
TRBV6-1	-	TRBD1	TRBJ1-3	TGTGCCAGCACCCCGTTCGGGACAGATGGAAACACCATATATTTT	CASTPFGTDGNTIYF